Sequencing of this T cell receptor beta chain was carried out in a study of T cells after yellow fever vaccination. Study-wide context: Those fractions that held only low numbers of cells were prepared using the SMART-Seq v4 Ultra Low Input RNA kit.

TCRdb redid the calling of the 5' RACE reads with MiXCR, one entry per CDR3 protein. The data contain under 600,000 distinct CDR3 sequences, just over 20% of them singletons. Concerning this clonotype: Its antigen remains unknown.

General observations from the study: FACS-sorted repertoires could harbor abundant contaminating bulk-population clonotypes. Overall, a small share of clonotypes was seen in both CD4 and CD8 compartments.

Germline CDR1 is SEHNR and CDR2 is FQNEAQ (reference sequence). Trimming took off 3 bases at V and 5 bases at J, with 12 bases between the two ends. The CDR3 is 14 residues long. The chain is built from TRBV7-9 and TRBJ2-3, with D perhaps given as TRBD1 or TRBD2 (5 bases each). The TCR comes from a man between 18 and 35 years old who received the YFV17D yellow fever vaccine. Sequencing used PBMCs, obtained 21 days after the first yellow fever vaccination. The CDR3 DNA is TGTGCCAGCAGCTTTCCGGGGCCGGTAGATACGCAGTATTTT. Protein: CASSFPGPVDTQYF.